One and the same sample provided the 4 T cell receptor beta chains below, sequenced in a study of T cell responses to AZD1222 COVID-19 vaccine. The data were produced by immunoSEQ multiplex PCR, yet TCRdb's version contains in-frame clones alone and is incomplete. The table lists more than 80,000 clones, 88% of them singletons. Specimen: peripheral blood, collected on day 0 of MenACWY control vaccination. Receptor source: an adult in good health.

This clone was seen only a few times. The V call is TRBV2, the J call TRBJ2-5; 7 nucleotides match TRBD1. CDR1 is SNHLY and CDR2 is FYNNEI in the germline V gene. The CDR3 loop spans 14 amino acids. Germline trimming cut 6 bases from V and 3 bases from J; bases unmatched to any gene: 7. The CDR3 region is CASRDRSKEETQYF. The CDR3 DNA follows: TGTGCCAGCAGGGACAGGAGCAAAGAAGAGACCCAGTACTTC. The whole variable domain, filled in from reference TRBV2 and TRBJ2-5, reads EPEVTQTPSHQVTQMGQEVILRCVPISNHLYFYWYRQILGQKVEFLVSFYNNEISEKSEIFDDQFSVERPDGSNFTLKIRSTKLEDSAMYFCASRDRSKEETQYFGPGTRLLVL.

The rearrangement joins TRBV18 to TRBJ1-5, with D possibly matching TRBD1 (6 bases). Germline CDR1 is KGHSH and CDR2 is LQKENI. V lost 4 bases and J lost 4, with 11 bases in between. This CDR3 is 14 amino acids long. CDR3 in amino acids: CASSQQGGNQPQHF. CDR3 coding DNA: TGTGCCAGCTCACAACAGGGTGGGAATCAGCCCCAGCATTTT.

The chain joins TRBV30 to TRBJ1-2; D is ambiguous. The V end was cut by 0 bases, the J end by 1 base, with 6 bases between. Germline V gene lookup returns CDR1 GTSNPN and CDR2 SVGIG (reference sequence). The length of the CDR3 is 13 residues. The CDR3 loop reads CAWSVSSNYGYTF. In nucleotides, the CDR3 is TGTGCCTGGAGTGTGAGCAGTAACTATGGCTACACCTTC.

The rearrangement joins TRBV6-1 to TRBJ1-5; 7 positions match TRBD1. V shed 0 bases, J shed 0 bases, and the junction held 5 bases outside the gene matches. The CDR3 covers 17 residues. Germline lookup yields CDR1 MNHNS and CDR2 SASEGT. The CDR3 sequence: CASSEAHGTVSNQPQHF. The CDR3 DNA reads TGTGCCAGCAGTGAAGCGCATGGGACAGTTAGCAATCAGCCCCAGCATTTT.